The rows below give T cell receptor beta chains drawn from one sample of a study of blood T cell repertoires in COVID-19. The repertoire was sequenced with immunoSEQ multiplex PCR; TCRdb's copy has only in-frame clones and lacks some. The table has some 110,000 clones, over 55% seen once; the top ten hold approximately 0.9%. The sequenced material came from peripheral blood. The receptor source for this set is a human donor with acute or convalescent COVID-19. The donor label of this sample is uncertain. The CDR3 runs from the conserved cysteine through the conserved F or W. D genes are given only for firm matches. Clone size appears in some rows only: once, few, many, or a class for an expanded clone.

d_gene: NA; abundance: NA; v_gene: TRBV19; j_gene: TRBJ1-5; CDR3nt: TGTGCCAGTACCCTAAACGTAGTAGCTAGCAATCAGCCCCAGCATTTT; CDR3aa: CASTLNVVASNQPQHF
d_gene: NA; abundance: few; v_gene: TRBV4-1; j_gene: TRBJ1-2; CDR3nt: TGCGCCAGCAGCCCCTTTTTGGGGGCTGGCTATGGCTACACCTTC; CDR3aa: CASSPFLGAGYGYTF
d_gene: TRBD1; abundance: NA; v_gene: TRBV2; j_gene: TRBJ1-2; CDR3nt: TGTGCCAGCACAGTAAGAGGAGGGGGCGCCGGGGTTGGCTACACCTTC; CDR3aa: CASTVRGGGAGVGYTF
d_gene: TRBD1; abundance: few; v_gene: TRBV14; j_gene: TRBJ1-1; CDR3nt: TGTGCCAGCAGCCAAGATCACGGGACAGTGAACACTGAAGCTTTCTTT; CDR3aa: CASSQDHGTVNTEAFF
d_gene: NA; abundance: NA; v_gene: TRBV2; j_gene: TRBJ2-3; CDR3nt: TGTGCCAGCAGTAGTCAGCGTAGCACAGATACGCAGTATTTT; CDR3aa: CASSSQRSTDTQYF
d_gene: TRBD1; abundance: once; v_gene: TRBV29-1; j_gene: TRBJ1-1; CDR3nt: TGCAGCGTTGCTTTTATGGGACAGGGGTCCAACACTGAAGCTTTCTTT; CDR3aa: CSVAFMGQGSNTEAFF
d_gene: TRBD1; abundance: few; v_gene: TRBV28; j_gene: TRBJ1-2; CDR3nt: TGTGCCAGCAGTTTCCCGGGGAGGACAGGCCACCATCCATCCCATGGCTACACCTTC; CDR3aa: CASSFPGRTGHHPSHGYTF
d_gene: TRBD1; abundance: few; v_gene: TRBV5-1; j_gene: TRBJ2-1; CDR3nt: TGCGCCAGCAGCAGCGGGACAGGGACCTACAATGAGCAGTTCTTC; CDR3aa: CASSSGTGTYNEQFF
d_gene: NA; abundance: once; v_gene: TRBV10-2; j_gene: TRBJ1-2; CDR3nt: TGCGCCAGCCACGGGGGCTATGGCTACACCTTC; CDR3aa: CASHGGYGYTF
d_gene: NA; abundance: once; v_gene: TRBV19; j_gene: TRBJ2-2; CDR3nt: TGTGCCAGTAGTATCAGGGTGAACACCGGGGAGCTGTTTTTT; CDR3aa: CASSIRVNTGELFF
d_gene: NA; abundance: NA; v_gene: TRBV6-5; j_gene: TRBJ1-1; CDR3nt: TGTGCCAGCATTAAAAACAAGCGGAACACTGAAGCTTTCTTT; CDR3aa: CASIKNKRNTEAFF
d_gene: NA; abundance: NA; v_gene: TRBV2; j_gene: TRBJ2-5; CDR3nt: TGTGCCAGCAGTGAAGCCCGGGGGACAGAGACCCAGTACTTC; CDR3aa: CASSEARGTETQYF
d_gene: NA; abundance: NA; v_gene: TRBV24-1; j_gene: TRBJ2-5; CDR3nt: TGTGCCACCAGTGATAATCAGGGGAACAGGGAGACCCAGTACTTC; CDR3aa: CATSDNQGNRETQYF
d_gene: NA; abundance: NA; v_gene: TRBV6-5; j_gene: TRBJ2-3; CDR3nt: TGTGCCAGCAGGGACCGTAGTGGAGGGGCAGATACGCAGTATTTT; CDR3aa: CASRDRSGGADTQYF
d_gene: TRBD2; abundance: once; v_gene: TRBV27; j_gene: TRBJ2-5; CDR3nt: TGTGCCAGCACAAAAGGCCGGGGGGGCTCGGTAGAGACCCAGTACTTC; CDR3aa: CASTKGRGGSVETQYF
d_gene: TRBD1; abundance: NA; v_gene: TRBV28; j_gene: TRBJ1-5; CDR3nt: TGTGCCAGCAGTTTGGGGGGACAGGGGGCACGGCAGCCCCAGCATTTT; CDR3aa: CASSLGGQGARQPQHF
d_gene: NA; abundance: few; v_gene: TRBV19; j_gene: TRBJ1-1; CDR3nt: TGTGCCAGTAGTATAGTAAGCAGGACTGAAGCTTTCTTT; CDR3aa: CASSIVSRTEAFF